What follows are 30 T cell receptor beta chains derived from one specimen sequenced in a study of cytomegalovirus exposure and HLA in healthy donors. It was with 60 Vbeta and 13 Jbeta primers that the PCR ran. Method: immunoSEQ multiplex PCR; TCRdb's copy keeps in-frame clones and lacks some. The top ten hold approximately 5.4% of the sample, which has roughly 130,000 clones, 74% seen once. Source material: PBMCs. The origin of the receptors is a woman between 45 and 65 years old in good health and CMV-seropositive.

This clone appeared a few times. CDR3: CSVEVLAGETQYF. In DNA, the CDR3 is TGCAGCGTTGAAGTCTTAGCGGGAGAGACCCAGTACTTC. The chain has TRBV29-1 and TRBJ2-5, with 7 bases lining up with TRBD2. The germline gives CDR1 SQVTM, CDR2 ANQGSEA. The CDR3 covers 13 residues. V lost 1 base and J lost 4; bases outside the gene matches: 3. The full variable domain, with the rest looked up from reference TRBV29-1 and TRBJ2-5, is SAVISQKPSRDICQRGTSLTIQCQVDSQVTMMFWYRQQPGQSLTLIATANQGSEATYESGFVIDKFPISRPNLTFSTLTVSNMSPEDSSIYLCSVEVLAGETQYFGPGTRLLVL.

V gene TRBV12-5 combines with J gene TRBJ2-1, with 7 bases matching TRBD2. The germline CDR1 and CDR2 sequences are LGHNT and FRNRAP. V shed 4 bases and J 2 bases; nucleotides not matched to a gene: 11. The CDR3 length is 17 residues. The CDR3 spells CASGSYLGGDTYNEQFF. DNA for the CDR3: TGTGCTAGTGGTTCCTACCTTGGGGGGGATACCTACAATGAGCAGTTCTTC.

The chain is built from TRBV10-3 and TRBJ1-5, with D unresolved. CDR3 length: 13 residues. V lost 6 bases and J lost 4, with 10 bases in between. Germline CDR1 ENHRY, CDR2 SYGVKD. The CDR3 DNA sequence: TGTGCCATCAGACCGGAGGGTAATCAGCCCCAGCATTTT. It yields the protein CAIRPEGNQPQHF.

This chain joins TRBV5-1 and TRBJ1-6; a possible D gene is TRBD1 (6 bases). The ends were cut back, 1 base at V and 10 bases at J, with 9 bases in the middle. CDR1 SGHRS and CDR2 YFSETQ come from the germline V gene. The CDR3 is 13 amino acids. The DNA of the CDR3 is TGCGCCAGCAGCTTGACAGGGAGATCACCCCTCCACTTT. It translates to CASSLTGRSPLHF.

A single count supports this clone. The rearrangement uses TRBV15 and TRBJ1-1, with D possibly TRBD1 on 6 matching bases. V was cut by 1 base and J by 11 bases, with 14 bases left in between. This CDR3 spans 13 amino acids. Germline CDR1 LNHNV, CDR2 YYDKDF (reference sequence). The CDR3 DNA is TGTGCCACCAGCAGAGTCGGCACAGGGAAGGCTTTCTTT. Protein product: CATSRVGTGKAFF.

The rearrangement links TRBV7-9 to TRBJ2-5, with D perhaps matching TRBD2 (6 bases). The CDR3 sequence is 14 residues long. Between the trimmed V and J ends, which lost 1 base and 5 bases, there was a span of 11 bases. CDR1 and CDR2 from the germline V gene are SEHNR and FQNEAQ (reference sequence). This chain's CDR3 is CASSLGGGVETQYF. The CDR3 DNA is TGTGCCAGCAGCTTAGGGGGCGGGGTGGAGACCCAGTACTTC.

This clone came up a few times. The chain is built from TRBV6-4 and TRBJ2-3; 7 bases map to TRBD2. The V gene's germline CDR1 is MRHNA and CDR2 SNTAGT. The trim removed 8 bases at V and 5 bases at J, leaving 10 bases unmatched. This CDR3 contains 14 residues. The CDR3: CASAPRGDKDTQYF. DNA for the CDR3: TGTGCCAGCGCACCACGGGGGGATAAAGATACGCAGTATTTT.

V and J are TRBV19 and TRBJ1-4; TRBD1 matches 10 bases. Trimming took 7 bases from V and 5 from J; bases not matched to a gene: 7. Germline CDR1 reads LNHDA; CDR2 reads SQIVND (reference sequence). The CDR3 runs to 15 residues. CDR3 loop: CASNVPGQGNEKLFF. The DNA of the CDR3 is TGTGCCAGTAATGTCCCGGGACAGGGGAATGAAAAACTGTTTTTT.

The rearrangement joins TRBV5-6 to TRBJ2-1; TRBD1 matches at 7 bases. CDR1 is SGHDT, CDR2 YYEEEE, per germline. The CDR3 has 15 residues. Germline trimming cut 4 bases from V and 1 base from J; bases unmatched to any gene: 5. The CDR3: CASSAPRGSYNEQFF. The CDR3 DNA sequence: TGTGCCAGCAGCGCGCCCAGGGGGTCCTACAATGAGCAGTTCTTC.

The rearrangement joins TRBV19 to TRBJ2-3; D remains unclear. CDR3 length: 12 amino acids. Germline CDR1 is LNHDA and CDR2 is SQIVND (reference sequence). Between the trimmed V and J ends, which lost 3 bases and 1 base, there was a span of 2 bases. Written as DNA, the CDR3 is TGTGCCAGTAGTATCGGCACAGATACGCAGTATTTT. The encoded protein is CASSIGTDTQYF.

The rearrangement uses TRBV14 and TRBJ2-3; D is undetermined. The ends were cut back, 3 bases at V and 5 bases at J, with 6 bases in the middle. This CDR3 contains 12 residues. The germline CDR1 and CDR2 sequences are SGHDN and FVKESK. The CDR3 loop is CASSHTGDTQYF. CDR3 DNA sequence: TGTGCCAGCAGCCATACGGGAGATACGCAGTATTTT.

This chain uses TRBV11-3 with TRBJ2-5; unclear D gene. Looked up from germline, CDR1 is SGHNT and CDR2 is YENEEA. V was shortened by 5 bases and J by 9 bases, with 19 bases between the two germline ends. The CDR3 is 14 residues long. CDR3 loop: CASSHSSVEGPQYF. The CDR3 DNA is TGTGCCAGCAGCCACAGCTCTGTCGAAGGCCCCCAGTACTTC.

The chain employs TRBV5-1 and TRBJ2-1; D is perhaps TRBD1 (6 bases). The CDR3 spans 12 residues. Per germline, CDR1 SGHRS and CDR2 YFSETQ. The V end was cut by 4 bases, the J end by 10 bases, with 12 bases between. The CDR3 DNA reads TGCGCCAGCAGCCCGGACAGTTCAGAGCAGTTCTTC. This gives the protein CASSPDSSEQFF.

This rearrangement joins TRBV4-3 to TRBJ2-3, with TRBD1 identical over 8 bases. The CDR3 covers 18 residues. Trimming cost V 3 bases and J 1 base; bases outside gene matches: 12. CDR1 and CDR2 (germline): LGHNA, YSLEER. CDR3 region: CASSHTTGASAGTDTQYF. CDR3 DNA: TGCGCCAGCAGCCACACGACAGGGGCCTCCGCCGGCACAGATACGCAGTATTTT.

The DNA for the CDR3 is TGCGCCAGCAGTCAATCTTATAAGCGGGGGAGGACAGATACGCAGTATTTT. Translated, it gives CASSQSYKRGRTDTQYF. V is TRBV23-1 and J is TRBJ2-3; 8 bases fit TRBD2. TRBV23-1 qualifies as an ORF whose function is uncertain. The CDR3 loop spans 17 amino acids. V was clipped by 0 bases and J by 3 bases; unmatched bases: 8.

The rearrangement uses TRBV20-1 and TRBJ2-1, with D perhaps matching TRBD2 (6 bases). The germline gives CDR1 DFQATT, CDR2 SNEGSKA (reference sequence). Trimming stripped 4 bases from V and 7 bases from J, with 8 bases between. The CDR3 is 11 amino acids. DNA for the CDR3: TGCAGTGCTATCGGGGGTAATGAGCAGTTCTTC. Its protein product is CSAIGGNEQFF.

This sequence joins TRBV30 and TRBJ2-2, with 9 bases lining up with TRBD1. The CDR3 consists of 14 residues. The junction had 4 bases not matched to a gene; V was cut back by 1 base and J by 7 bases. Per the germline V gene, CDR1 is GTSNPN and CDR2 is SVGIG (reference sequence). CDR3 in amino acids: CAWSGDRVNGELFF. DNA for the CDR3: TGTGCCTGGAGTGGGGACAGGGTGAACGGGGAGCTGTTTTTT.

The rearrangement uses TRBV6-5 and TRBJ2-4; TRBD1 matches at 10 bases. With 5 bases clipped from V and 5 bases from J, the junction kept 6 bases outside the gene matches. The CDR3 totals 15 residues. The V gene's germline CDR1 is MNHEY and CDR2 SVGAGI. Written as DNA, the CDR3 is TGTGCCAGCAGTGGGGACAGGGGCCCCCAAAACATTCAGTACTTC. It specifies CASSGDRGPQNIQYF.

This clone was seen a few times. CDR3 coding DNA: TGTGCCAGCAGACGGACAGGGGGCTCGGGTGGCTACACCTTC. As protein: CASRRTGGSGGYTF. V gene TRBV2 combines with J gene TRBJ1-2, with 11 bases fitting TRBD1. This CDR3 is 14 amino acids long. Germline assignment: CDR1 SNHLY and CDR2 FYNNEI. The J segment lost 7 bases and the V segment lost 6 bases, leaving 7 bases of the junction unmatched.

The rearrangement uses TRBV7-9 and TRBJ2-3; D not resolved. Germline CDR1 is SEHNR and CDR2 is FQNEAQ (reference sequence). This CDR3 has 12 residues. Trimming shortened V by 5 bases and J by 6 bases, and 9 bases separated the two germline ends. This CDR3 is CASSPRWDTQYF. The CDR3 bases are TGTGCCAGCAGCCCCCGGTGGGATACGCAGTATTTT.

Written as DNA, the CDR3 is TGTGCCAGTAGTATAATCGCAGGGGGGAACGAGCAGTACTTC. Translating gives CASSIIAGGNEQYF. The chain links TRBV19 to TRBJ2-7; maybe TRBD1 (7 bases). V was shortened by 2 bases and J by 5 bases, with 13 bases between the two germline ends. The CDR3 extends over 14 amino acids. Per germline, CDR1 LNHDA and CDR2 SQIVND (reference sequence). Full variable domain (missing parts from reference TRBV19 and TRBJ2-7): DGGITQSPKYLFRKEGQNVTLSCEQNLNHDAMYWYRQDPGQGLRLIYYSQIVNDFQKGDIAEGYSVSREKKESFPLTVTSAQKNPTAFYLCASSIIAGGNEQYFGPGTRLTVT.

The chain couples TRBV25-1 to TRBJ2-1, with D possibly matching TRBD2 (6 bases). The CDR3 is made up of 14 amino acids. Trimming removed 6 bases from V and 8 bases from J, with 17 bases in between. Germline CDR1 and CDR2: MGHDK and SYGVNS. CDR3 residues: CASSRDLGDDEQFF. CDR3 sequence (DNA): TGTGCCAGCAGCCGGGACTTAGGGGACGATGAGCAGTTCTTC.

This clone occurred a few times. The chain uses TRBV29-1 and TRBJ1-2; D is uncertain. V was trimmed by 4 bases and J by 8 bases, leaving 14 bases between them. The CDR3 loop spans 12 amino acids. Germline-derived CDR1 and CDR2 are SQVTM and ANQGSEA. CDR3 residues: CSVVVMLEGYTF. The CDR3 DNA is TGCAGCGTTGTAGTCATGCTAGAGGGCTACACCTTC.

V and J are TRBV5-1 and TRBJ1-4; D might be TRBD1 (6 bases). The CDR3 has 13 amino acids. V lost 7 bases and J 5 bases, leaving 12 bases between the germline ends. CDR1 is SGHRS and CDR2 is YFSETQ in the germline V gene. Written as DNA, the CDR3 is TGCGCCAGCGGGGACATATTAAATGAAAAACTGTTTTTT. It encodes CASGDILNEKLFF.

For the CDR3, the DNA is TGTGCCACATTAGCGGCCCGTGGGGAGACCCAGTACTTC. Amino acid sequence: CATLAARGETQYF. V is TRBV2 and J is TRBJ2-5; a possible D gene is TRBD2 (6 bases). This CDR3 is 13 amino acids long. V was clipped by 10 bases and J by 5 bases, with 17 bases between them. In germline, CDR1 is SNHLY, CDR2 FYNNEI.

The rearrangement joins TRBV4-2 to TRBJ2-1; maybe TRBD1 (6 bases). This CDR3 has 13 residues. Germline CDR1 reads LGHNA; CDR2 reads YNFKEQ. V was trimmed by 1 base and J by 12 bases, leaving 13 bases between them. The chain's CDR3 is CASSQVREQGQFF. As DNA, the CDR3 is TGTGCCAGCAGCCAAGTTCGGGAACAGGGGCAGTTCTTC.

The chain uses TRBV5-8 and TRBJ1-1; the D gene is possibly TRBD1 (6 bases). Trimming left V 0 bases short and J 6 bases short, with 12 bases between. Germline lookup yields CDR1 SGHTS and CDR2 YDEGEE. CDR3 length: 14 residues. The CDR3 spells CASSLGDMRAEAFF. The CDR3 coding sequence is TGTGCCAGCAGCTTGGGGGACATGAGGGCTGAAGCTTTCTTT.

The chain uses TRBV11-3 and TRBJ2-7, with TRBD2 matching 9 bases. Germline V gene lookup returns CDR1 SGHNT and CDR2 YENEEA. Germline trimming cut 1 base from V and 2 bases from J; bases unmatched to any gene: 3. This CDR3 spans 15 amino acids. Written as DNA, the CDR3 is TGTGCCAGCAGCTTAGGGGTAGCGGGGGCCTACGAGCAGTACTTC. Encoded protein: CASSLGVAGAYEQYF. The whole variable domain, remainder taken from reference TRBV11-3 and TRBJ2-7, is EAGVVQSPRYKIIEKKQPVAFWCNPISGHNTLYWYLQNLGQGPELLIRYENEEAVDDSQLPKDRFSAERLKGVDSTLKIQPAELGDSAVYLCASSLGVAGAYEQYFGPGTRLTVT.

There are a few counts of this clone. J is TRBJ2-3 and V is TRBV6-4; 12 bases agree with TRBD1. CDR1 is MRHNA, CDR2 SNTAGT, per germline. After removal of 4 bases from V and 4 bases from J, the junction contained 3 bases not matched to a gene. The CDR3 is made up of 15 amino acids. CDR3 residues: CASSAGTGGADTQYF. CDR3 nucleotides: TGTGCCAGCAGTGCCGGGACAGGGGGCGCAGATACGCAGTATTTT.

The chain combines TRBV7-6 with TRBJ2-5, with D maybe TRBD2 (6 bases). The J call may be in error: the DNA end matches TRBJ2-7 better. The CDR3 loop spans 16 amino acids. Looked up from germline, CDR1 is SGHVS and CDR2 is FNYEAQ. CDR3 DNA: TGTGCCAGCAGCTCGTTAGCGGCGGTTAATACCTACGAGCAGTACTTC. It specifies CASSSLAAVNTYEQYF.